These 19 T cell receptor beta chains originate from one sample sequenced in a study of T-cell reconstitution after alpha-beta-depleted transplantation in children. Preparing the TCRbeta library involved the use of unique molecular identifiers. TCRdb reprocessed the PCR reads with MiXCR, giving one entry per CDR3 protein. Of fewer than 550,000 distinct CDR3 sequences in the sample, 10% were seen once. The sample was PBMCs, taken before TCRalphabeta/CD19-depleted stem cell transplant. These receptors were obtained from a child under 10 years old with inherited bone marrow failure, due to receive a stem cell transplant.

This clonotype was observed at least ten times. The chain carries TRBV7-9 and TRBJ1-6, with a tentative D call TRBD1 (6 bases). The CDR3 runs 17 residues. In germline, CDR1 is SEHNR, CDR2 FQNEAQ (reference sequence). Trimming removed 5 bases from V and 7 bases from J, with 21 bases in between. The CDR3, as DNA: TGTGCCAGCAGCCCTCGTCCCTACAGGGAGAGGAATTCACCCCTCCACTTT. This sequence encodes CASSPRPYRERNSPLHF.

The chain couples TRBV7-9 to TRBJ2-7, with 10 bases lining up with TRBD1. The CDR3 runs 15 residues. From germline, CDR1 is SEHNR and CDR2 FQNEAQ (reference sequence). Unmatched junction bases numbered 9, after V lost 6 bases and J lost 4 bases. CDR3 in DNA: TGTGCCAGCAGTGGTCCGGGACAGGGGATTTACGAGCAGTACTTC. Protein sequence: CASSGPGQGIYEQYF.

This clonotype has ten or more counts. The chain joins TRBV29-1 to TRBJ2-5; maybe TRBD2 (5 bases). The V gene's germline CDR1 is SQVTM and CDR2 ANQGSEA. V shed 1 base and J shed 5 bases, with 11 bases lying between them. CDR3 length: 13 amino acids. The CDR3 reads CSVEGLILETQYF. For the CDR3, the DNA is TGCAGCGTTGAAGGACTAATATTGGAGACCCAGTACTTC.

This clonotype showed up many times. The V and J genes are TRBV20-1 and TRBJ1-6; 7 bases fit TRBD1. The germline V gene encodes CDR1 DFQATT and CDR2 SNEGSKA (reference sequence). The CDR3 extends over 15 amino acids. V shed 3 bases and J 11 bases; nucleotides not matched to a gene: 13. CDR3 nucleotide sequence: TGCAGTGCTAGTCCAGGGGGGTTTTTATCTGCACCCCTCCACTTT. Protein sequence: CSASPGGFLSAPLHF.

Note on this clonotype: The junction does not match germline at one end; this may be a read error. The chain recombines TRBV5-1 with TRBJ2-5, with 9 nucleotides matching TRBD2. Germline CDR1 reads SGHRS; CDR2 reads YFSETQ. The CDR3 is made up of 14 amino acids. CDR3 protein: CASSSERLADQMSF. The DNA of the CDR3 is TGCGCCAGCAGCTCGGAACGACTAGCGGACCAGATGAGCTTC.

The chain links TRBV23-1 to TRBJ1-5; 7 bases agree with TRBD1. TRBV23-1 is an open reading frame, and its role is uncertain. Germline trimming cut 8 bases from V and 4 bases from J; bases unmatched to any gene: 11. CDR3 size: 15 residues. The CDR3 is CASGEGQPGNQPQHF. As DNA, the CDR3 is TGCGCCAGCGGCGAGGGACAGCCGGGTAATCAGCCCCAGCATTTT.

This clonotype appeared many times. The chain links TRBV3-1 to TRBJ2-3; D gene ambiguous. Looked up from germline, CDR1 is LGHDT and CDR2 is YNNKEL (reference sequence). Trimming shortened V by 0 bases and J by 1 base, and 11 bases separated the two germline ends. CDR3 length: 16 residues. In nucleotides, the CDR3 is TGTGCCAGCAGCCAAGAACCCCTGTGGGGCACAGATACGCAGTATTTT. As protein: CASSQEPLWGTDTQYF.

The chain has TRBV28 and TRBJ1-1; TRBD1 is a possible D gene (5 bases). This CDR3 contains 14 residues. The germline CDR1 and CDR2 sequences are MDHEN and SYDVKM. V was shortened by 2 bases and J by 4 bases, with 11 bases between the two germline ends. The CDR3 DNA is TGTGCCAGCAGTTTAGTACAGGTGAGCACTGAAGCTTTCTTT. Protein: CASSLVQVSTEAFF.

This clonotype appeared many times. The V and J genes are TRBV18 and TRBJ2-1; 7 bases match TRBD1. The J segment lost 1 base and the V segment lost 3 bases, leaving 3 bases of the junction unmatched. The length of the CDR3 is 15 residues. CDR1 is KGHSH, CDR2 LQKENI, per germline. In DNA, the CDR3 is TGTGCCAGCTCACCCGCAGGGGGATCCTACAATGAGCAGTTCTTC. Encoded protein: CASSPAGGSYNEQFF.

The CDR3 reads CASSAQTSGRSYEQYF. CDR3 sequence (DNA): TGCGCCAGCAGCGCCCAAACTAGCGGGAGATCCTACGAGCAGTACTTC. The chain is built from TRBV5-1 and TRBJ2-7; 11 bases align to TRBD2. The CDR3 has 16 residues. Germline V CDR1 and CDR2: SGHRS, YFSETQ. With 4 bases clipped from V and 1 base from J, the junction kept 7 bases outside the gene matches.

This clonotype was seen at least ten times. For the CDR3, the DNA is TGTGCCAGCAGTGAAGTGGGTCGTTTTGAAGCTTTCTTT. It encodes CASSEVGRFEAFF. The chain is built from TRBV6-1 and TRBJ1-1, with unresolved D. Germline V CDR1 and CDR2: MNHNS, SASEGT. The CDR3 is 13 amino acids. Trimming left V 1 base short and J 7 bases short, with 10 bases between.

The V call is TRBV2, the J call TRBJ2-7; 8 bases agree with TRBD2. After removal of 7 bases from V and 7 bases from J, the junction contained 9 bases not matched to a gene. Per germline, CDR1 SNHLY and CDR2 FYNNEI. The CDR3 is 13 residues long. CDR3 nucleotides: TGTGCCAGCACTCGGGAGGGCCGAGGGGAGCAGTACTTC. Amino acids: CASTREGRGEQYF.

This clonotype was counted at least ten times. The genes are TRBV30 and TRBJ2-5; 9 positions match TRBD1. CDR1 GTSNPN and CDR2 SVGIG come from the germline V gene (reference sequence). The CDR3 sequence is 13 residues long. Losses at the gene ends were 8 bases for V and 4 bases for J; bases not matched to a gene: 8. The CDR3 bases are TGTGCCGGGTTACAGGGGGCATTAGAGACCCAGTACTTC. Encoded protein: CAGLQGALETQYF.

The table lists this clonotype with many counts. The gene calls are TRBV4-3 and TRBJ1-2, with D hard to call. CDR1 is LGHNA, CDR2 YSLEER, per germline. CDR3 length equals 14 residues. V was trimmed by 0 bases and J by 8 bases, leaving 13 bases between them. The CDR3 region is CASSQERVARGYTF. For the CDR3, the DNA is TGCGCCAGCAGCCAAGAGAGGGTTGCTCGCGGCTACACCTTC.

This clonotype was counted ten times or more. V gene TRBV12-3 or TRBV12-4 combines with J gene TRBJ1-5; 7 bases align to TRBD1. Trimming at V came to 6 bases and at J to 3 bases, leaving 11 bases not matched to a gene. The CDR3 contains 16 residues. The CDR3 here is CASSPGGRGANQPQHF. The CDR3 DNA is TGTGCCAGCAGCCCCGGTGGCAGGGGGGCCAATCAGCCCCAGCATTTT.

This clonotype occurred a few times. The chain is built from TRBV7-2 and TRBJ2-3, with no clear D. CDR3 size: 13 residues. CDR1 is SGHTA and CDR2 is FQGNSA in the germline V gene. V was clipped by 0 bases and J by 9 bases, with 10 bases between them. The CDR3 DNA reads TGTGCCAGCAGCTTAGCGTTACTGGAGACGCAGTATTTT. Its protein product is CASSLALLETQYF. The whole variable domain, filled in from reference TRBV7-2 and TRBJ2-3, reads GAGVSQSPSNKVTEKGKDVELRCDPISGHTALYWYRQSLGQGLEFLIYFQGNSAPDKSGLPSDRFSAERTGGSVSTLTIQRTQQEDSAVYLCASSLALLETQYFGPGTRLTVL.

This clonotype was seen at least ten times. V and J are TRBV29-1 and TRBJ2-2; D unclear. The CDR3 loop spans 12 amino acids. CDR1 is SQVTM and CDR2 is ANQGSEA in the germline V gene. Trimming left V 3 bases short and J 5 bases short, with 7 bases between. CDR3 sequence (DNA): TGCAGCGTTGACGAGGCTACCGGGGAGCTGTTTTTT. Its protein is CSVDEATGELFF.

This clonotype appeared many times. The chain joins TRBV7-9 to TRBJ2-1; a possible D gene is TRBD2 (5 bases). The V and J ends lost 1 base and 6 bases respectively, with 13 bases between them. The CDR3 covers 15 residues. From germline, CDR1 is SEHNR and CDR2 FQNEAQ (reference sequence). CDR3 residues: CASSLGSSRSNEQFF. Written as DNA, the CDR3 is TGTGCCAGCAGCTTAGGGTCTAGCAGAAGCAATGAGCAGTTCTTC.

The chain uses TRBV2 and TRBJ2-5; 8 bases match TRBD2. The V gene's germline CDR1 is SNHLY and CDR2 FYNNEI. The CDR3 consists of 14 residues. Trimming took 6 bases from V and 1 from J; bases not matched to a gene: 4. CDR3 coding DNA: TGTGCCAGCAGACAACTAGCGGTCCAAGAGACCCAGTACTTC. It codes for CASRQLAVQETQYF.